The entry below gives a single TCR beta chain sequence along with its context. This sample is drawn from a study of blood T cell repertoires in COVID-19. Looking at the study overall: Researchers got acute and convalescent COVID-19 samples from the United States, Italy and Spain.

Recruitment covered 20 to 25 US areas and drew participants whose ages spanned roughly 18 to 89 years. Clinical histories supplied by participants themselves formed the basis of cohort assignment. Donors in Cohort 3 counted as recovered after two negative PCRs, clearance, or symptom resolution. Sequenced by immunoSEQ multiplex PCR; TCRdb stores in-frame clones only, minus some. The repertoire holds under 70,000 clones, with 88% as singletons. The sequencing sample was made of PBMCs or T cells enriched from blood (not recorded which). The source of this sequence is a woman aged 40 to 50 who had recovered from COVID-19.

This CDR3 reads CASSQDIGEGSYNEQFF. Written as DNA, the CDR3 is TGCGCCAGCAGCCAAGATATCGGGGAGGGCTCCTACAATGAGCAGTTCTTC. V usage is TRBV4-1 and J usage is TRBJ2-1; 7 bases agree with TRBD2. This CDR3 comprises 17 residues. The trim removed 0 bases at V and 0 bases at J, leaving 5 bases unmatched. Looked up from germline, CDR1 is MGHRA and CDR2 is YSYEKL.